This T cell receptor beta chain derives from a study of early stage breast cancer tumors. Study context: Most invasive tumors, about 75% of the 16, were ER+/PR+/HER2-. Findings and caveats of the study: Functional markers like CD4, CD8 and FOXP3 were missed in bulk sequencing.

About this clone: Its specificity is unknown.

The J segment lost 9 bases and the V segment lost 6 bases, leaving 13 bases of the junction unmatched. The CDR3 has 16 amino acids. Germline V CDR1 and CDR2: MDHEN, SYDVKM. This table comes from immunoSEQ multiplex PCR, and its TCRdb copy is limited to in-frame clones, with some not included. The profile shows 70,000 or so clones, over 80% of them singletons. The receptor comes from a person aged 40 to 49 with breast cancer. The sequencing sample was made of blood. This chain joins TRBV28 and TRBJ1-5, with TRBD1 matching over 11 bases. The CDR3, as DNA: TGTGCCAGCAGCTCCAGGACAGGGGGCTTGTCTGGGCCCCAGCATTTT. Translated, it gives CASSSRTGGLSGPQHF.